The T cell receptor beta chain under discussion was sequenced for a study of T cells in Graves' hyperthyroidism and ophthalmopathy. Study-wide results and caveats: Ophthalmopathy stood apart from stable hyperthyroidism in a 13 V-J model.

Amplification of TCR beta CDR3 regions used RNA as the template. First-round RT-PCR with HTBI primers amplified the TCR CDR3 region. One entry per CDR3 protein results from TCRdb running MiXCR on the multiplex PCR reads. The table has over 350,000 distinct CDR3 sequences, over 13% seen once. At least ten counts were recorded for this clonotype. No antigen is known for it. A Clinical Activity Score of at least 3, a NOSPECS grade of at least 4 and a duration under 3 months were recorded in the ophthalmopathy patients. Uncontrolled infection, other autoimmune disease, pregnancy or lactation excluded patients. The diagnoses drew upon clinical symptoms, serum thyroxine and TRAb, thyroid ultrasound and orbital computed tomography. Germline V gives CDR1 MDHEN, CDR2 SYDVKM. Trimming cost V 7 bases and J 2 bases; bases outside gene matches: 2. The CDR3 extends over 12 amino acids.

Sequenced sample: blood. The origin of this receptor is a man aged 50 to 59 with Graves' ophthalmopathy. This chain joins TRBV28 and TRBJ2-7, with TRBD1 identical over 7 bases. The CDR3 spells CASTQGPYEQYF. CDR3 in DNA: TGTGCCAGCACACAGGGGCCCTACGAGCAGTACTTC.